The 25 T cell receptor beta chains reported below all come from one sample, sequenced in a study of blood T cells in healthy people across ages. Combining a sample-barcoded 5' primer with a J-beta primer mix, a second PCR ran for roughly 6 to 11 cycles. MiXCR was run by TCRdb on the 5' RACE reads, yielding one entry per CDR3 protein. The table records about 1.6 million distinct CDR3 sequences, roughly a third of them present only once. Specimen: blood. The receptors here all came from a woman aged 25 to 39 in good health.

This clonotype was counted at least ten times. This chain uses TRBV13 with TRBJ2-1; possibly TRBD1 for D (5 bases). Trimming removed 2 bases from V and 8 bases from J, with 10 bases in between. Germline CDR1 PRHDT, CDR2 FYEKMQ (reference sequence). The CDR3 spans 13 residues. The CDR3 spells CASSLTGLDEQFF. CDR3 nucleotides: TGTGCCAGCAGCTTAACAGGCCTGGATGAGCAGTTCTTC.

This clonotype showed up many times. A junction end diverges from the germline sequence, so it may reflect a read error. This chain connects TRBV5-1 to TRBJ1-1; no firm D call. Germline V gives CDR1 SGHRS, CDR2 YFSETQ. This CDR3 spans 13 amino acids. CDR3: CASSLARNTEAFF. In DNA, the CDR3 is TGTGCCAGCAGTTTGGCTAGGAACACTGAAGCTTTCTTT.

The chain is built from TRBV28 and TRBJ1-2; D is possibly TRBD1 (5 bases). Germline V CDR1 and CDR2: MDHEN, SYDVKM. Trimming stripped 4 bases from V and 1 base from J, with 7 bases between. The CDR3 contains 13 residues. The CDR3, as DNA: TGTGCCAGCAGTTCGGACATTAACTATGGCTACACCTTC. This encodes CASSSDINYGYTF.

The V gene is TRBV7-9, the J gene TRBJ2-7; tentatively, D is TRBD2 (5 bases). Per germline, CDR1 SEHNR and CDR2 FQNEAQ (reference sequence). V dropped 2 bases and J dropped 2 bases, with 13 bases sitting between them. The CDR3 is made up of 15 amino acids. The CDR3 sequence: CASSLPPGLTYEQYF. The CDR3, as DNA: TGTGCCAGCAGCTTACCTCCGGGGTTAACCTACGAGCAGTACTTC.

Comment on this clonotype: One junction end does not reproduce the germline sequence, and a read error may be involved. The chain recombines TRBV4-1 with TRBJ2-7; 16 bases match TRBD2. This CDR3 contains 17 residues. The germline gives CDR1 MGHRA, CDR2 YSYEKL. The CDR3 spells CAGSRGTSGGDSYEQYF. The CDR3 DNA reads as TGCGCCGGCAGCCGAGGGACTAGCGGGGGGGACTCCTACGAGCAGTACTTC.

This chain links TRBV5-1 with TRBJ1-5; 9 positions match TRBD1. The CDR3 is made up of 16 amino acids. Per the germline V gene, CDR1 is SGHRS and CDR2 is YFSETQ. J was trimmed by 2 bases and V by 0 bases; bases with no gene match: 3. CDR3 region: CASSLGTGVGNQPQHF. The CDR3 nucleotides read TGCGCCAGCAGCTTGGGGACAGGGGTAGGCAATCAGCCCCAGCATTTT.

In nucleotides, the CDR3 is TGTGCCAGCAGCGTCGGACAACGACTCTCAGTGGGAGATACGCAGTATTTT. As protein: CASSVGQRLSVGDTQYF. This chain links TRBV9 with TRBJ2-3; tentative D call: TRBD1 (5 bases). The CDR3 spans 17 residues. From germline, CDR1 is SGDLS and CDR2 YYNGEE. The V end was cut by 2 bases, the J end by 5 bases, with 21 bases between.

The genes are TRBV27 and TRBJ2-7, with 8 bases lining up with TRBD2. The germline V gene has CDR1 MNHEY and CDR2 SMNVEV (reference sequence). The CDR3 length is 15 residues. V was pared by 6 bases and J by 3 bases, with 10 bases of the junction left unmatched. CDR3 sequence (DNA): TGTGCCAGCAGCCAGCGAGCGGGGGTCGTCTACGAGCAGTACTTC. Translated, it gives CASSQRAGVVYEQYF.

J is TRBJ1-1 and V is TRBV24-1, with TRBD1 identical over 8 bases. The CDR3 is 13 amino acids. Germline V gene lookup returns CDR1 KGHDR and CDR2 SFDVKD. The V segment lost 12 bases and the J segment 4 bases; nucleotides outside the gene matches: 9. The CDR3 DNA reads TGTGCCCGCGACGGACAGGGACGCACTGAAGCTTTCTTT. Protein product: CARDGQGRTEAFF.

This clonotype showed up just a few times. V and J are TRBV20-1 and TRBJ2-7; tentatively, D is TRBD1 (6 bases). This CDR3 is built from 14 residues. CDR1 and CDR2 (germline): DFQATT, SNEGSKA (reference sequence). The germline V and J ends were trimmed by 5 bases and 0 bases, with 14 bases remaining between them. CDR3 DNA: TGCAGTGCTCGTCCCGGGACACGCTCCTACGAGCAGTACTTC. Residues: CSARPGTRSYEQYF.

V is TRBV29-1 and J is TRBJ2-1; D gene ambiguous. The DNA end is a closer match to TRBJ2-7, so the J assignment may be wrong. Germline V lookup: CDR1 SQVTM, CDR2 ANQGSEA. This CDR3 comprises 13 residues. CDR3 DNA: TGCAGCGTTCTGGGATCATCCTACAATGAGCAGTACTTC. Protein product: CSVLGSSYNEQYF.

The rearrangement joins TRBV15 to TRBJ2-7; perhaps TRBD1 as D (6 bases). The CDR3 has 13 amino acids. V lost 3 bases and J lost 4, with 10 bases in between. Germline V gene lookup returns CDR1 LNHNV and CDR2 YYDKDF (reference sequence). The CDR3 sequence is CATSRGAGYEQYF. The CDR3 nucleotides read TGTGCCACCAGCAGGGGGGCCGGATACGAGCAGTACTTC.

This chain connects TRBV28 to TRBJ1-1, with 7 bases lining up with TRBD1. V lost 0 bases to trimming and J lost 3 bases; unmatched junction nucleotides: 1. The CDR3 runs 14 residues. Germline assignment: CDR1 MDHEN and CDR2 SYDVKM. The CDR3 loop is CASSLWQGDTEAFF. The CDR3 DNA is TGTGCCAGCAGTTTATGGCAGGGGGACACTGAAGCTTTCTTT. The full variable domain, completed using reference TRBV28 and TRBJ1-1, is DVKVTQSSRYLVKRTGEKVFLECVQDMDHENMFWYRQDPGLGLRLIYFSYDVKMKEKGDIPEGYSVSREKKERFSLILESASTNQTSMYLCASSLWQGDTEAFFGQGTRLTVV.

The genes are TRBV6-5 and TRBJ2-2; D remains ambiguous. Trimming left V 6 bases short and J 3 bases short, with 11 bases between. This CDR3 region has 14 residues. CDR1 and CDR2 (germline): MNHEY, SVGAGI. CDR3 DNA sequence: TGTGCCAGCAGCCGCAACCCATACACCGGGGAGCTGTTTTTT. Amino acids: CASSRNPYTGELFF.

This clonotype was recorded a few times. The gene calls are TRBV5-1 and TRBJ2-5; D remains unclear. Looked up from germline, CDR1 is SGHRS and CDR2 is YFSETQ. The V end lost 4 bases, the J end lost 1 base, and 14 bases lay between the germline ends. The length of the CDR3 is 15 residues. This CDR3 is CASSLSGRVQETQYF. Written as DNA, the CDR3 is TGCGCCAGCAGCCTCTCCGGAAGGGTCCAAGAGACCCAGTACTTC. The whole variable domain, remainder taken from reference TRBV5-1 and TRBJ2-5, is KAGVTQTPRYLIKTRGQQVTLSCSPISGHRSVSWYQQTPGQGLQFLFEYFSETQRNKGNFPGRFSGRQFSNSRSEMNVSTLELGDSALYLCASSLSGRVQETQYFGPGTRLLVL.

V is TRBV20-1 and J is TRBJ2-3, with 10 bases that match TRBD2. V shed 3 bases and J 1 base; nucleotides not matched to a gene: 4. CDR3 length: 15 residues. Germline CDR1 reads DFQATT; CDR2 reads SNEGSKA (reference sequence). The CDR3 sequence: CSARISGGRTDTQYF. CDR3 DNA sequence: TGCAGTGCTAGGATTAGCGGGGGGCGCACAGATACGCAGTATTTT.

CDR3: CAWSLSSTDTQYF. The CDR3 DNA follows: TGTGCCTGGAGCCTCTCTAGCACAGATACGCAGTATTTT. This sequence joins TRBV30 and TRBJ2-3; D unresolved. Trimming shortened V by 3 bases and J by 0 bases, and 7 bases separated the two germline ends. This CDR3 contains 13 residues. The V gene's germline CDR1 is GTSNPN and CDR2 SVGIG (reference sequence).

The rearrangement links TRBV27 to TRBJ2-1; TRBD1 might be the D (6 bases). In germline, CDR1 is MNHEY, CDR2 SMNVEV (reference sequence). There are 15 residues in the CDR3. Between the trimmed V and J ends, which lost 7 bases and 0 bases, there was a span of 13 bases. The CDR3 spells CASTHQGYSYNEQFF. The DNA for the CDR3 is TGTGCCAGCACCCATCAGGGGTACTCCTACAATGAGCAGTTCTTC.

This clonotype was picked up many times. The V gene is TRBV20-1, the J gene TRBJ2-7, with 8 bases lining up with TRBD1. V lost 0 bases to trimming and J lost 2 bases; unmatched junction nucleotides: 9. Germline CDR1 reads DFQATT; CDR2 reads SNEGSKA (reference sequence). This CDR3 is built from 16 residues. CDR3 sequence (DNA): TGCAGTGCTAGAGATAGCTCCGGACAGGGTACCTACGAGCAGTACTTC. As protein: CSARDSSGQGTYEQYF.

Note on this clonotype: This may come from a read error, since a much larger clone is one base off. The V and J genes are TRBV5-1 and TRBJ2-2; TRBD1 matches 10 bases. Germline CDR1 and CDR2: SGHRS and YFSETQ. This CDR3 is built from 17 residues. The CDR3 spells CASSGKGQGLSTGERFF. Here the CDR3 DNA reads TGCGCCAGCAGCGGCAAGGGACAGGGGTTATCCACCGGGGAGCGGTTTTTT.

The V call is TRBV29-1, the J call TRBJ2-2; TRBD1 aligns across 7 bases. The CDR3 spans 14 residues. Germline V gene data show CDR1 as SQVTM and CDR2 as ANQGSEA. V was clipped by 4 bases and J by 4 bases; unmatched bases: 6. The CDR3 loop is CSVGFPGGTGELFF. In nucleotides, the CDR3 is TGCAGCGTTGGGTTTCCAGGGGGCACCGGGGAGCTGTTTTTT.

With regard to this clonotype: A much larger clone lies a single base off, so this may be a read error. The genes are TRBV4-1 and TRBJ2-3, with 8 bases identical to TRBD1. The CDR3 has 16 residues. Germline V gene data show CDR1 as MGHRA and CDR2 as YSYEKL. Here the CDR3 reads CDSSQAAGGVSDTQYF. The CDR3 DNA reads TGCGACAGCAGCCAAGCGGCAGGGGGCGTTTCAGATACGCAGTATTTT.

A remark on this clonotype: This sequence may be a read error, since a much larger clone differs from it by one base. As the CDR3 is not closed by the conserved phenylalanine or tryptophan, this likely results from a read error. The chain couples TRBV9 to TRBJ2-7; TRBD1 matches at 7 bases. CDR3 length: 13 residues. Germline loops: CDR1 SGDLS, CDR2 YYNGEE. Trimming removed 3 bases from V and 3 bases from J; junction bases left unmatched: 3. The DNA for the CDR3 is TGTGCCAGCAGCGCGGGGACAGACTACGAGCAGTACTGC. Its translation: CASSAGTDYEQYC.

The chain is built from TRBV20-1 and TRBJ1-1; unclear D gene. Germline V gene lookup returns CDR1 DFQATT and CDR2 SNEGSKA (reference sequence). The germline V and J ends were trimmed by 2 bases and 3 bases, with 16 bases remaining between them. CDR3 size: 15 residues. CDR3 amino acids: CSARSVGLFDTEAFF. The CDR3 nucleotides are TGCAGTGCTAGATCTGTGGGGTTGTTTGACACTGAAGCTTTCTTT.

This clonotype has just a few counts. This chain uses TRBV20-1 with TRBJ2-5, with TRBD2 matching 8 bases. V lost 6 bases to trimming and J lost 5 bases; unmatched junction nucleotides: 8. Germline CDR1 reads DFQATT; CDR2 reads SNEGSKA (reference sequence). The CDR3 is 13 amino acids. CDR3 residues: CSAKLAVRETQYF. CDR3 DNA sequence: TGCAGTGCCAAACTAGCGGTGAGGGAGACCCAGTACTTC.